These 8 T cell receptor beta chains originate from one sample sequenced in a study of T cell repertoires in cytomegalovirus infection. TCRdb reprocessed the reads via MiXCR and lists one record per CDR3 protein. This sample has a few hundred thousand distinct CDR3 sequences, with about 17% found just once. Sequencing was done on a sample of PBMCs. These receptors all come from a human donor in good health (CMV status not recorded). Some clones in this sample may be carry-over from other donors' samples.

This clonotype has at least ten counts. The gene calls are TRBV7-2 and TRBJ2-7; D is unresolved. This CDR3 spans 12 amino acids. Germline CDR1 reads SGHTA; CDR2 reads FQGNSA. V was clipped by 4 bases and J by 4 bases, with 8 bases between them. CDR3 residues: CASSSIGYEQYF. CDR3 DNA sequence: TGTGCCAGCAGCTCCATCGGTTACGAGCAGTACTTC. Together with reference TRBV7-2 and TRBJ2-7, the CDR3 gives the full variable domain: GAGVSQSPSNKVTEKGKDVELRCDPISGHTALYWYRQSLGQGLEFLIYFQGNSAPDKSGLPSDRFSAERTGGSVSTLTIQRTQQEDSAVYLCASSSIGYEQYFGPGTRLTVT.

This clonotype has at least ten counts. The J gene is TRBJ2-2, the V gene TRBV12-3 or TRBV12-4, with 12 bases that match TRBD2. The CDR3 runs 15 residues. After removal of 6 bases from V and 5 bases from J, the junction contained 4 bases not matched to a gene. The CDR3 nucleotides read TGTGCCAGCAGAACTGGACTAGCGGGGACCGGGGAGCTGTTTTTT. Amino acid sequence: CASRTGLAGTGELFF.

This clonotype was seen many times. The V gene is TRBV7-2, the J gene TRBJ2-1; 8 nucleotides match TRBD1. The trim removed 4 bases at V and 4 bases at J, leaving 6 bases unmatched. CDR3 size: 15 residues. CDR1 and CDR2 from the germline V gene are SGHTA and FQGNSA. CDR3 in amino acids: CASSSRWDRYNEQFF. The CDR3 DNA is TGTGCCAGCAGCTCGAGGTGGGACAGGTACAATGAGCAGTTCTTC.

The rearrangement links TRBV24-1 to TRBJ2-4; TRBD1 aligns across 10 bases. The length of the CDR3 is 19 residues. Germline CDR1 reads KGHDR; CDR2 reads SFDVKD. J was trimmed by 7 bases and V by 7 bases; bases with no gene match: 21. CDR3 in DNA: TGTGCCACCAGCTCTCGGGGACAGGGGTTTTTCCCCATCCTGAACATTCAGTACTTC. As protein: CATSSRGQGFFPILNIQYF.

The chain combines TRBV5-4 with TRBJ1-2; 8 bases line up with TRBD1. CDR1 is SGHNT, CDR2 YYREEE, per germline (reference sequence). The CDR3 loop spans 15 amino acids. J gave up 1 base and V 3 bases, and 5 bases lay outside the gene matches. The CDR3 DNA is TGTGCCAGCAGCTCACGGACAGGGAATAACTATGGCTACACCTTC. Translation: CASSSRTGNNYGYTF.

The sample holds many counts of this clonotype. This chain uses TRBV12-3 or TRBV12-4 with TRBJ2-7; 9 nucleotides align to TRBD1. The V gene end was trimmed by 5 bases and the J gene end by 3 bases; junction bases not matched to a gene: 5. The CDR3 totals 14 residues. The CDR3 DNA reads as TGTGCCAGCAGTACCGGGACAGGGTTCTACGAGCAGTACTTC. Translation: CASSTGTGFYEQYF.

This clonotype appeared a few times. The chain couples TRBV19 to TRBJ2-3, with 8 bases fitting TRBD2. The CDR3 runs 14 residues. J was trimmed by 6 bases and V by 7 bases; bases with no gene match: 9. CDR1 and CDR2 from the germline V gene are LNHDA and SQIVND (reference sequence). The DNA of the CDR3 is TGTGCCAGTACCCGGGGGGGAGTAGATGATACGCAGTATTTT. This sequence encodes CASTRGGVDDTQYF. The full variable domain, completed using reference TRBV19 and TRBJ2-3, is DGGITQSPKYLFRKEGQNVTLSCEQNLNHDAMYWYRQDPGQGLRLIYYSQIVNDFQKGDIAEGYSVSREKKESFPLTVTSAQKNPTAFYLCASTRGGVDDTQYFGPGTRLTVL.

The gene calls are TRBV6-2 or TRBV6-3 and TRBJ1-1; D is possibly TRBD1 (5 bases). The CDR3 consists of 13 residues. Germline V lookup: CDR1 MNHEY, CDR2 SVGEGT. V gave up 8 bases and J gave up 0 bases, with 10 bases separating them. CDR3 in amino acids: CASGGLMNTEAFF. CDR3 coding DNA: TGTGCCAGCGGGGGTTTGATGAACACTGAAGCTTTCTTT.